The T cell receptor beta chain described here comes from a study of blood T cell repertoires in COVID-19. In the authors' workflow: The assay estimated nucleated cells by amplifying reference gene primers. Measured with immunoSEQ multiplex PCR; TCRdb has only the in-frame clones, and not every one. V and J calls plus clone size are reproduced from that table; the DNA served to infer D and trimming. The sample lists around 620,000 clones; just under 90% were seen once. Germline-derived CDR1 and CDR2 are LGHNA and YSLEER. The CDR3 runs to 16 residues. V shed 1 base and J 3 bases; nucleotides not matched to a gene: 6.

The rearrangement joins TRBV4-3 to TRBJ2-7, with 10 bases fitting TRBD2. The clonotype comes from a woman between 18 and 29 years old with acute or convalescent COVID-19. The sequencing input was peripheral blood. CDR3 region: CASSQATSGVGYEQYF. The CDR3 bases are TGCGCCAGCAGCCAAGCTACTAGCGGGGTAGGCTACGAGCAGTACTTC.